Described below is a single T cell receptor beta chain sequence and its context. No antigen is known for it. The sample carries other DNA sequences with the same CDR3. These data are taken from a study of cytomegalovirus exposure and HLA in healthy donors. Study-level findings and limits: Association with HLA alleles at 0.05 false discovery rate was found for around 17,000 TCR beta sequences in a later analysis. Sequencing likely generated an artifact that appeared as a cluster of highly shared sequence variants.

PCR involved 60 Vbeta and 13 Jbeta primers. Here immunoSEQ multiplex PCR was the method, and the copy in TCRdb shows in-frame clones only, minus some. The sample contains some 130,000 clones, 60% to 80% of which appear only once. This CDR3 has 13 residues. CDR1 and CDR2 from the germline V gene are SNHLY and FYNNEI. The junction had 3 bases not matched to a gene; V was cut back by 4 bases and J by 7 bases. The J gene is TRBJ1-5, the V gene TRBV2, with 8 nucleotides matching TRBD1. The receptor was derived from a man aged 25 to 40 in good health and CMV-seronegative. Sequencing was carried out using PBMCs. This CDR3 is CASSGQGNQPQHF. CDR3 DNA: TGTGCCAGCAGTGGACAGGGGAACCAGCCCCAGCATTTT.